These 16 T cell receptor beta chains were all obtained from the same sample, sequenced in a study of cytomegalovirus exposure and HLA in healthy donors. Both 60 Vbeta primers and 13 Jbeta primers went into the PCR. Sequenced by immunoSEQ multiplex PCR; TCRdb stores in-frame clones only, minus some. This sample has approximately 97,000 clones, with nearly 65% found just once. The sample comprised PBMCs. The receptors here all came from a human donor in good health.

The chain links TRBV29-1 to TRBJ2-2, with no clear D. This CDR3 region has 12 residues. Germline V gives CDR1 SQVTM, CDR2 ANQGSEA. Trimming cost V 2 bases and J 3 bases, with 4 bases left between them. This CDR3 reads CSVETDTGELFF. The CDR3 bases are TGCAGCGTTGAAACGGACACCGGGGAGCTGTTTTTT.

V and J are TRBV7-9 and TRBJ2-1, with no clear D. V was pared by 1 base and J by 4 bases, with 5 bases between. The CDR3 has 13 residues. Germline loops: CDR1 SEHNR, CDR2 FQNEAQ (reference sequence). This chain's CDR3 is CASSLDLYNEQFF. The CDR3 bases are TGTGCCAGCAGCTTAGACTTGTACAATGAGCAGTTCTTC.

The CDR3 bases are TGTGCCAGCAGTATCGGACAGCACTATGGCTACACCTTC. As protein: CASSIGQHYGYTF. The rearrangement uses TRBV27 and TRBJ1-2, with a weak D call TRBD1 (6 bases). This CDR3 region has 13 residues. With 5 bases removed from V and 3 bases from J, the gap between germline ends came to 10 bases. Germline V gene data show CDR1 as MNHEY and CDR2 as SMNVEV (reference sequence).

The chain joins TRBV30 to TRBJ2-3, with D tentatively TRBD2 (7 bases). The V end lost 0 bases, the J end lost 4 bases, and 11 bases lay between the germline ends. This CDR3 spans 14 amino acids. The germline gives CDR1 GTSNPN, CDR2 SVGIG (reference sequence). The CDR3 is CAWSVGGGPDTQYF. The CDR3 nucleotides are TGTGCCTGGAGTGTAGGGGGAGGGCCAGATACGCAGTATTTT. Full variable domain (remainder filled in from reference TRBV30 and TRBJ2-3): SQTIHQWPATLVQPVGSPLSLECTVEGTSNPNLYWYRQAAGRGLQLLFYSVGIGQISSEVPQNLSASRPQDRQFILSSKKLLLSDSGFYLCAWSVGGGPDTQYFGPGTRLTVL.

CDR3: CASSGNRRSASSYNEQFF. DNA of the CDR3: TGTGCCAGCAGTGGGAATAGGAGGAGCGCGAGCTCCTACAATGAGCAGTTCTTC. This chain links TRBV25-1 with TRBJ2-1; maybe TRBD2 (5 bases). The germline CDR1 and CDR2 sequences are MGHDK and SYGVNS. With 4 bases removed from V and 0 bases from J, the gap between germline ends came to 19 bases. This CDR3 has 18 residues.

The V call is TRBV5-4, the J call TRBJ2-5; tentatively, D is TRBD2 (5 bases). The CDR3 spans 12 residues. Trimming took off 7 bases at V and 3 bases at J, with 10 bases between the two ends. CDR1 is SGHNT and CDR2 is YYREEE in the germline V gene (reference sequence). The CDR3 is CASSGFEETQYF. The CDR3, as DNA: TGTGCCAGCTCGGGGTTCGAAGAGACCCAGTACTTC.

This chain joins TRBV25-1 and TRBJ2-1; TRBD1 aligns across 9 bases. CDR3 length equals 13 residues. CDR1 and CDR2 (germline): MGHDK, SYGVNS. Trimming removed 6 bases from V and 4 bases from J; junction bases left unmatched: 1. The CDR3 spells CASRTGGYNEQFF. CDR3 sequence (DNA): TGTGCCAGCAGGACAGGGGGATACAATGAGCAGTTCTTC.

The chain employs TRBV2 and TRBJ1-4; TRBD1 is a possible D gene (5 bases). The CDR3 sequence is 15 residues long. V was shortened by 2 bases and J by 3 bases, with 10 bases between the two germline ends. Germline V gene sequence: CDR1 SNHLY, CDR2 FYNNEI. CDR3 in DNA: TGTGCCAGCAGTGAATTGGGGGGAGCTAATGAAAAACTGTTTTTT. Translation: CASSELGGANEKLFF.

Here the CDR3 DNA reads TGCGCCAGCAGCCAAGCAGCGGGAGTTGGGCAAGAGACCCAGTACTTC. This sequence encodes CASSQAAGVGQETQYF. The chain employs TRBV4-1 and TRBJ2-5, with 8 positions matching TRBD2. The CDR3 consists of 16 residues. The J segment lost 2 bases and the V segment lost 1 base, leaving 6 bases of the junction unmatched. Germline lookup yields CDR1 MGHRA and CDR2 YSYEKL.

The chain links TRBV11-2 to TRBJ2-1; 7 bases align to TRBD2. Germline V gene lookup returns CDR1 SGHAT and CDR2 FQNNGV. CDR3 length: 15 residues. Trimming at V came to 1 base and at J to 0 bases, leaving 0 bases not matched to a gene. This CDR3 reads CASSLAGGSYNEQFF. The CDR3 DNA is TGTGCCAGCAGCTTAGCGGGAGGCTCCTACAATGAGCAGTTCTTC.

This clone was observed a handful of times. This sequence joins TRBV6-6 and TRBJ1-3; 7 nucleotides agree with TRBD1. This CDR3 contains 16 residues. J was trimmed by 0 bases and V by 6 bases; bases with no gene match: 8. Germline loops: CDR1 MNHNY, CDR2 SVGAGI (reference sequence). CDR3 protein: CASSPAGTVSGNTIYF. In nucleotides, the CDR3 is TGTGCCAGCAGCCCCGCCGGGACAGTCTCTGGAAACACCATATATTTT.

This sequence joins TRBV7-9 and TRBJ2-3, with 7 bases matching TRBD2. After removal of 5 bases from V and 12 bases from J, the junction contained 8 bases not matched to a gene. The CDR3 extends over 12 amino acids. CDR1 is SEHNR, CDR2 FQNEAQ, per germline (reference sequence). This chain's CDR3 is CASSVGTSDQYF. The CDR3 nucleotides are TGTGCCAGCAGCGTCGGCACTAGCGATCAGTATTTT.

This chain links TRBV7-6 with TRBJ2-1; tentative D call: TRBD1 (6 bases). CDR3 length: 14 amino acids. Germline CDR1 and CDR2: SGHVS and FNYEAQ. Between the trimmed V and J ends, which lost 6 bases and 6 bases, there was a span of 15 bases. The CDR3 region is CASRQGPVPNEQFF. The CDR3 DNA sequence: TGTGCCAGCAGACAGGGACCGGTCCCCAATGAGCAGTTCTTC.

The V call is TRBV4-1, the J call TRBJ1-1; maybe TRBD1 (6 bases). The germline V and J ends were trimmed by 1 base and 4 bases, with 25 bases remaining between them. Germline V gene data show CDR1 as MGHRA and CDR2 as YSYEKL. There are 19 residues in the CDR3. The CDR3 DNA sequence: TGCGCCAGCAGCCAAGGATGGGGTGTTGGGGGCGCGTCGAGCACTGAAGCTTTCTTT. Its translation is CASSQGWGVGGASSTEAFF.

The chain has TRBV6-6 and TRBJ2-3; 7 nucleotides agree with TRBD1. The germline V gene encodes CDR1 MNHNY and CDR2 SVGAGI (reference sequence). The CDR3 consists of 15 residues. The ends lost 4 bases at V and 0 bases at J; junction bases unmatched: 4. DNA of the CDR3: TGTGCCAGCAGTTGGGACAGACCTAGCACAGATACGCAGTATTTT. Amino acids: CASSWDRPSTDTQYF.

V and J are TRBV11-1 and TRBJ1-5; D not certain. V dropped 8 bases and J dropped 3 bases, with 17 bases sitting between them. This CDR3 spans 15 amino acids. Germline values: CDR1 SGHAT, CDR2 FQDESV (reference sequence). The chain's CDR3 is CASPQERDNNQPQHF. The CDR3 bases are TGTGCCAGCCCCCAGGAACGGGATAACAATCAGCCCCAGCATTTT.